Shown below are 9 T cell receptor beta chains from a single sample sequenced in a study of blood T cell repertoires in COVID-19. The repertoire was sequenced with immunoSEQ multiplex PCR; TCRdb's copy has only in-frame clones and lacks some. This table has fewer than 250,000 clones, 84% appearing once. The sequenced sample was PBMCs or T cells enriched from blood (not recorded which). These TCRs come from a woman aged 40 to 50 who had recovered from COVID-19.

The gene calls are TRBV7-2 and TRBJ2-5, with a possible D match to TRBD1 (5 bases). Germline V CDR1 and CDR2: SGHTA, FQGNSA. This CDR3 region has 14 residues. V lost 1 base, J lost 3 bases, and 9 bases lay in between. The CDR3: CASSLGAREETQYF. The DNA for the CDR3 is TGTGCCAGCAGCTTAGGGGCCAGGGAAGAGACCCAGTACTTC.

CDR3 nucleotide sequence: TGTGCCAGCACTCCCCGGAGTCTAAACGAAAAACTGTTTTTT. This translates into CASTPRSLNEKLFF. This chain links TRBV6-5 with TRBJ1-4, with D unclear. CDR1 MNHEY and CDR2 SVGAGI come from the germline V gene. The CDR3 consists of 14 residues. Trimming pared 7 bases from V and 8 bases from J, leaving 17 bases between.

The chain employs TRBV3-1 (or the pseudogene TRBV3-2) and TRBJ2-7; D is ambiguous. Trimming left V 4 bases short and J 3 bases short, with 13 bases between. Per germline, CDR1 LGHDT and CDR2 YNNKEL (reference sequence). The CDR3 has 14 amino acids. This CDR3 is CASSPSRSVYEQYF. The CDR3 bases are TGTGCCAGCAGCCCCAGCCGGAGTGTCTACGAGCAGTACTTC.

This sequence joins TRBV11-3 and TRBJ1-2; 7 bases are a match to TRBD1. Germline V gene sequence: CDR1 SGHNT, CDR2 YENEEA. This CDR3 has 16 residues. With V trimmed by 8 bases and J by 5 bases, 17 bases remained unmatched. CDR3 DNA: TGTGCCAGCCGTGGTTTTAGTGTGACAGGGAATTATGGCTACACCTTC. Protein: CASRGFSVTGNYGYTF. Filled out from reference TRBV11-3 and TRBJ1-2, the complete variable domain reads EAGVVQSPRYKIIEKKQPVAFWCNPISGHNTLYWYLQNLGQGPELLIRYENEEAVDDSQLPKDRFSAERLKGVDSTLKIQPAELGDSAVYLCASRGFSVTGNYGYTFGSGTRLTVV.

This chain uses TRBV6-1 with TRBJ2-3; D is uncertain. The CDR3 contains 12 residues. Trimming took off 3 bases at V and 5 bases at J, with 6 bases between the two ends. Germline CDR1 and CDR2: MNHNS and SASEGT. The CDR3 loop reads CASSDRLDTQYF. The DNA for the CDR3 is TGTGCCAGCAGTGATCGGTTAGATACGCAGTATTTT.

The chain recombines TRBV7-9 with TRBJ2-7; 7 bases match TRBD2. Germline V lookup: CDR1 SEHNR, CDR2 FQNEAQ (reference sequence). There are 14 residues in the CDR3. The V segment lost 3 bases and the J segment 4 bases; nucleotides outside the gene matches: 6. The CDR3 DNA reads as TGTGCCAGCAGCTTGGGAGGGGCCAAGTACGAGCAGTACGTC. It specifies CASSLGGAKYEQYV.

In regard to this clone: The sample holds other DNA sequences that translate to the same CDR3. V and J are TRBV27 and TRBJ2-2, with D perhaps matching TRBD1 (6 bases). CDR3 length: 13 residues. Germline values: CDR1 MNHEY, CDR2 SMNVEV (reference sequence). The germline V and J ends were trimmed by 2 bases and 6 bases, with 7 bases remaining between them. CDR3 residues: CASSLRGSGELFF. CDR3 bases: TGTGCCAGCAGTTTAAGGGGGTCCGGGGAGCTGTTTTTT.

This clone was detected only a few times. V and J are TRBV27 and TRBJ1-2, with D possibly matching TRBD1 (5 bases). Trimming took 6 bases from V and 4 from J, leaving 21 bases between them. Looked up from germline, CDR1 is MNHEY and CDR2 is SMNVEV (reference sequence). The CDR3 has 16 residues. CDR3 in amino acids: CASRFREAGSLYGYTF. CDR3 bases: TGTGCCAGCAGGTTTAGGGAGGCAGGGTCCCTCTATGGCTACACCTTC.

V gene TRBV3-1 (or the pseudogene TRBV3-2) combines with J gene TRBJ2-3; the match to TRBD2 covers 7 bases. Germline CDR1 and CDR2: LGHDT and YNNKEL (reference sequence). The CDR3 is 14 residues long. V was pared by 4 bases and J by 2 bases, with 3 bases of the junction left unmatched. As DNA, the CDR3 is TGTGCCAGCAGCCGAGCGGGGTTCACAGATACGCAGTATTTT. It is translated as CASSRAGFTDTQYF.